This TCR beta chain originates from a study of technical replicates of blood from a few donors. Trimming at V came to 6 bases and at J to 5 bases, leaving 10 bases not matched to a gene. Germline V gene sequence: CDR1 MNHEY, CDR2 SMNVEV (reference sequence). The CDR3 sequence is 15 residues long. The repertoire was sequenced with immunoSEQ multiplex PCR; TCRdb's copy has only in-frame clones and lacks some. The table records about 75,000 clones, around 97% of them present only once. The sample comprised T cells isolated from PBMCs. This chain links TRBV27 with TRBJ1-2, with 9 bases identical to TRBD1. This TCR derives from a human donor in good health. This CDR3 is CASRTLGQGSYGYTF. The CDR3, as DNA: TGTGCCAGCAGGACCCTGGGACAGGGATCTTATGGCTACACCTTC.